These 25 T cell receptor beta chains were all obtained from the same sample, sequenced in a study of CD8 T cells in ankylosing spondylitis. TCRdb re-derived calls from the 5' RACE reads in MiXCR, one entry per CDR3 protein. The table records approximately 260,000 distinct CDR3 sequences, approximately 20% of them present only once. The sequencing sample was made of blood, either unsorted or a sorted T cell fraction (not recorded which). The receptors were sampled from a male donor with ankylosing spondylitis or in good health (not recorded which).

This clonotype was recorded many times. The chain carries TRBV11-2 and TRBJ2-1, with TRBD1 matching 7 bases. CDR1 is SGHAT, CDR2 FQNNGV, per germline. V shed 4 bases, J shed 3 bases, and the junction held 9 bases outside the gene matches. The CDR3 consists of 16 residues. CDR3 bases: TGTGCCAGCAGCTCCCAGACGTCAGGGGGCTACAATGAGCAGTTCTTC. Its protein is CASSSQTSGGYNEQFF.

This clonotype was seen a few times. The rearrangement uses TRBV12-3 or TRBV12-4 and TRBJ2-2; TRBD2 matches 7 bases. The CDR3 runs 16 residues. Trimming at V came to 2 bases and at J to 5 bases, leaving 8 bases not matched to a gene. CDR3 region: CASSLRGGGETGELFF. In nucleotides, the CDR3 is TGTGCCAGCAGTTTACGCGGGGGTGGGGAGACCGGGGAGCTGTTTTTT.

The chain combines TRBV7-2 with TRBJ2-1, with 9 bases fitting TRBD1. The J segment lost 6 bases and the V segment lost 7 bases, leaving 4 bases of the junction unmatched. The germline gives CDR1 SGHTA, CDR2 FQGNSA. The CDR3 is made up of 13 amino acids. CDR3 sequence reads: CASTTGGFNEQFF. The CDR3 bases are TGTGCCAGCACTACAGGGGGCTTCAATGAGCAGTTCTTC.

At least ten counts were recorded for this clonotype. V gene TRBV7-2 combines with J gene TRBJ2-1, with 8 bases fitting TRBD2. The trim removed 6 bases at V and 5 bases at J, leaving 12 bases unmatched. The CDR3 covers 16 residues. The V gene's germline CDR1 is SGHTA and CDR2 FQGNSA. CDR3 loop: CASRPVAGYVDNEQFF. CDR3 DNA: TGTGCCAGCAGACCCGTAGCGGGATACGTGGACAATGAGCAGTTCTTC. Using reference TRBV7-2 and TRBJ2-1 for the parts outside the CDR3, the full variable domain is GAGVSQSPSNKVTEKGKDVELRCDPISGHTALYWYRQSLGQGLEFLIYFQGNSAPDKSGLPSDRFSAERTGGSVSTLTIQRTQQEDSAVYLCASRPVAGYVDNEQFFGPGTRLTVL.

This rearrangement joins TRBV5-5 to TRBJ1-2; D not resolved. Deletions cut 4 bases from V and 5 bases from J, with 18 bases between. This CDR3 contains 15 residues. Per the germline V gene, CDR1 is SGHKS and CDR2 is YYEKEE (reference sequence). The CDR3 nucleotides read TGTGCCAGCAGCCTGATCGGTGATACCTCATATGGCTACACCTTC. Amino acids: CASSLIGDTSYGYTF.

This clonotype occurred many times. The V and J genes are TRBV4-1 and TRBJ2-7; D perhaps matches TRBD1 (5 bases). CDR3 length equals 14 residues. V lost 4 bases and J lost 2, with 12 bases in between. In germline, CDR1 is MGHRA, CDR2 YSYEKL. CDR3 in amino acids: CASSPIRETYEQYF. The CDR3 DNA is TGCGCCAGCAGCCCAATCAGGGAAACCTACGAGCAGTACTTC.

In its sample, this clonotype was seen a few times. This chain uses TRBV6-1 with TRBJ1-1, with D maybe TRBD1 (6 bases). Germline loops: CDR1 MNHNS, CDR2 SASEGT. The germline V and J ends were trimmed by 7 bases and 4 bases, with 19 bases remaining between them. This CDR3 is built from 15 residues. CDR3 sequence (DNA): TGTGCCAGCATCACGTGGGGGCCCGGGGGCACTGAAGCTTTCTTT. Encoded protein: CASITWGPGGTEAFF.

This clonotype was detected many times. The rearrangement joins TRBV4-1 to TRBJ2-7, with 7 bases aligning to TRBD1. Germline CDR1 and CDR2: MGHRA and YSYEKL. V gave up 0 bases and J gave up 3 bases; unmatched junction bases: 5. This CDR3 comprises 15 residues. The CDR3 region is CASSQEYRGFYEQYF. The CDR3 DNA follows: TGCGCCAGCAGCCAAGAGTACAGGGGTTTCTACGAGCAGTACTTC.

The CDR3 region has the DNA TGTGCCAGCAGCTCACCCGGGACTAGCGGGGTTGAGCAGTACTTC. It codes for CASSSPGTSGVEQYF. This sequence joins TRBV5-6 and TRBJ2-7; 13 positions agree with TRBD2. The CDR3 runs 15 residues. The V and J ends lost 3 bases and 7 bases, in that order; junction bases with no gene match: 7. Per the germline V gene, CDR1 is SGHDT and CDR2 is YYEEEE.

This clonotype occurred a few times. The CDR3 loop reads CAISARDHQETQYF. The CDR3 nucleotides are TGTGCCATCAGTGCCCGGGACCACCAAGAGACCCAGTACTTC. V usage is TRBV10-3 and J usage is TRBJ2-5; either TRBD1 or TRBD2 may supply D (5 bases each). V shed 4 bases and J shed 0 bases, with 9 bases lying between them. Germline lookup yields CDR1 ENHRY and CDR2 SYGVKD. The CDR3 length is 14 residues.

This clonotype was counted between two and nine times. The V gene is TRBV11-2, the J gene TRBJ2-3; 8 bases are shared with TRBD2. Germline-derived CDR1 and CDR2 are SGHAT and FQNNGV. This CDR3 spans 18 amino acids. Losses at the gene ends were 0 bases for V and 2 bases for J; bases not matched to a gene: 10. The CDR3 coding sequence is TGTGCCAGCAGCTTAGATATAGGGCTAGCGGGTATCACAGATACGCAGTATTTT. Translating it yields CASSLDIGLAGITDTQYF.

This chain joins TRBV29-1 and TRBJ1-5; D not certain. Germline V gene sequence: CDR1 SQVTM, CDR2 ANQGSEA. With 7 bases removed from V and 2 bases from J, the gap between germline ends came to 15 bases. CDR3 length: 14 amino acids. The CDR3 bases are TGCAGCGCTGCAGCGGGATATGGCAATCAGCCCCAGCATTTT. This sequence encodes CSAAAGYGNQPQHF. The complete variable domain, with remaining parts taken from reference TRBV29-1 and TRBJ1-5, reads SAVISQKPSRDICQRGTSLTIQCQVDSQVTMMFWYRQQPGQSLTLIATANQGSEATYESGFVIDKFPISRPNLTFSTLTVSNMSPEDSSIYLCSAAAGYGNQPQHFGDGTRLSIL.

The CDR3 loop is CSAIILWGLHYEQYF. CDR3 nucleotides: TGCAGTGCTATAATACTGTGGGGGCTACACTACGAGCAGTACTTC. This chain uses TRBV20-1 with TRBJ2-7, with D tentatively TRBD1 (6 bases). The germline V gene has CDR1 DFQATT and CDR2 SNEGSKA (reference sequence). Trimming left V 4 bases short and J 3 bases short, with 19 bases between. The CDR3 is 15 amino acids.

This clonotype was recorded a few times. The rearrangement joins TRBV11-2 to TRBJ2-1; D not certain. Trimming took off 0 bases at V and 15 bases at J, with 15 bases between the two ends. Germline V gene lookup returns CDR1 SGHAT and CDR2 FQNNGV. The CDR3 is 13 amino acids. Written as DNA, the CDR3 is TGTGCCAGCAGCTTAGAGGGCGCCTGGGTTCCGTTCTTC. Translating gives CASSLEGAWVPFF.

The rearrangement uses TRBV11-3 and TRBJ2-7, with TRBD1 as a possible D gene (6 bases). In germline, CDR1 is SGHNT, CDR2 YENEEA. CDR3 length: 13 amino acids. The V end was cut by 5 bases, the J end by 6 bases, with 14 bases between. Here the CDR3 reads CASSPVDSTEQYF. DNA for the CDR3: TGTGCCAGCAGCCCCGTGGACAGCACCGAGCAGTACTTC.

This chain uses TRBV3-1 with TRBJ1-1; 12 positions match TRBD1. CDR1 is LGHDT and CDR2 is YNNKEL in the germline V gene (reference sequence). The CDR3 totals 16 residues. V dropped 2 bases and J dropped 3; count of bases not matched to a gene: 4. CDR3 loop: CASSQLGTGGHTEAFF. CDR3 nucleotide sequence: TGTGCCAGCAGCCAATTGGGGACAGGGGGCCACACTGAAGCTTTCTTT.

The chain carries TRBV29-1 and TRBJ2-1; TRBD2 matches at 7 bases. Trimming cost V 7 bases and J 4 bases; bases outside gene matches: 13. The length of the CDR3 is 15 residues. CDR1 SQVTM and CDR2 ANQGSEA come from the germline V gene. The CDR3 DNA reads TGCAGCGCCCTAAGGGTGGCTAGCGGTTACAATGAGCAGTTCTTC. Translated: CSALRVASGYNEQFF.

Ten or more counts support this clonotype. The J gene is TRBJ1-1, the V gene TRBV20-1, with 9 bases lining up with TRBD1. The J segment lost 6 bases and the V segment lost 6 bases, leaving 8 bases of the junction unmatched. CDR1 DFQATT and CDR2 SNEGSKA come from the germline V gene (reference sequence). The CDR3 is 13 residues long. The CDR3: CSAGDREGPEAFF. CDR3 bases: TGCAGTGCCGGGGACAGGGAGGGCCCTGAAGCTTTCTTT.

V usage is TRBV5-1 and J usage is TRBJ1-1; D unclear. V was cut by 0 bases and J by 0 bases, with 9 bases left in between. Germline V gene sequence: CDR1 SGHRS, CDR2 YFSETQ. The CDR3 is 15 residues long. In nucleotides, the CDR3 is TGCGCCAGCAGCTTGGCGGTCAGAATGAACACTGAAGCTTTCTTT. It codes for CASSLAVRMNTEAFF.

This sequence joins TRBV6-1 and TRBJ2-7, with TRBD2 matching over 11 bases. This CDR3 region has 12 residues. Germline values: CDR1 MNHNS, CDR2 SASEGT. With 1 base clipped from V and 12 bases from J, the junction kept 2 bases outside the gene matches. The CDR3 DNA follows: TGTGCCAGCAGTGAAGGGACTAGCGGGTTGTACTTC. It codes for CASSEGTSGLYF.

This clonotype has just a few counts. V is TRBV7-3 and J is TRBJ2-3; D perhaps matches TRBD2 (5 bases). The length of the CDR3 is 15 residues. Germline CDR1 SGHTA, CDR2 FQGTGA. Trimming pared 0 bases from V and 0 bases from J, leaving 7 bases between. CDR3 sequence reads: CASSLTGGSTDTQYF. In nucleotides, the CDR3 is TGTGCCAGCAGCTTAACCGGCGGGAGCACAGATACGCAGTATTTT.

The rearrangement links TRBV20-1 to TRBJ1-2; D unclear. Trimming removed 1 base from V and 4 bases from J, with 10 bases in between. This CDR3 is built from 13 residues. Germline CDR1 and CDR2: DFQATT and SNEGSKA (reference sequence). As DNA, the CDR3 is TGCAGTGCTAGAGCTAGCGGAATCTATGGCTACACCTTC. It is translated as CSARASGIYGYTF.

CDR3 DNA sequence: TGTGCCAGCAGTGACAGTGCTAGCGGGTACTCCAATGAGCAGTTCTTC. Protein sequence: CASSDSASGYSNEQFF. The chain combines TRBV6-4 with TRBJ2-1, with 8 nucleotides matching TRBD2. In germline, CDR1 is MRHNA, CDR2 SNTAGT. The CDR3 has 16 amino acids. The V and J ends lost 2 bases and 6 bases, in that order; junction bases with no gene match: 9.

Many counts were recorded for this clonotype. This chain uses TRBV20-1 with TRBJ1-2; D is ambiguous. Germline V CDR1 and CDR2: DFQATT, SNEGSKA (reference sequence). This CDR3 is 13 amino acids long. The ends were cut back, 6 bases at V and 2 bases at J, with 13 bases in the middle. CDR3 nucleotides: TGCAGTGCCACCGATAGCCTCAACTATGGCTACACCTTC. Amino acids: CSATDSLNYGYTF.

The V and J genes are TRBV4-1 and TRBJ2-7, with D unclear. Germline loops: CDR1 MGHRA, CDR2 YSYEKL. Trimming left V 1 base short and J 0 bases short, with 13 bases between. The length of the CDR3 is 16 residues. CDR3 sequence (DNA): TGCGCCAGCAGCCAAGGGAGAGCAAGGAGCTCCTACGAGCAGTACTTC. Its protein is CASSQGRARSSYEQYF.